These 22 T cell receptor beta chains originate from one sample sequenced in a study of T-cell memory formation after mild COVID-19. TCRdb passed the 5' RACE reads through MiXCR, listing each CDR3 protein once. The table includes about 500,000 distinct CDR3 sequences, approximately 20% detected once. Input material: PBMCs or a T cell subset sorted from them (not recorded which). The receptors stem from an adult woman who had mild COVID-19 (a few samples of this study predate the infection). Cell type and time point are not known.

This clonotype was seen repeatedly, ten times or more. This chain uses TRBV6-2 or TRBV6-3 with TRBJ2-1; TRBD1 agrees at 7 bases. V lost 4 bases and J lost 0; bases outside the gene matches: 0. The CDR3 spans 14 residues. Germline V gene lookup returns CDR1 MNHEY and CDR2 SVGEGT. CDR3: CASSWDSSYNEQFF. CDR3 coding DNA: TGTGCCAGCAGTTGGGACAGCTCCTACAATGAGCAGTTCTTC.

The chain recombines TRBV4-3 with TRBJ1-6; D ambiguous. V lost 0 bases, J lost 5 bases, and 14 bases lay in between. In germline, CDR1 is LGHNA, CDR2 YSLEER. The CDR3 loop spans 17 amino acids. The CDR3 is CASSQEEGLLNNSPLHF. As DNA, the CDR3 is TGCGCCAGCAGCCAAGAAGAGGGCCTCCTAAATAATTCACCCCTCCACTTT.

In its sample, this clonotype was seen a few times. This rearrangement joins TRBV7-9 to TRBJ2-7, with D unclear. The CDR3 contains 21 residues. Per the germline V gene, CDR1 is SEHNR and CDR2 is FQNEAQ (reference sequence). V was pared by 5 bases and J by 0 bases, with 32 bases between. CDR3 in DNA: TGTGCCAGCAGCCCCCCCGCAAGACGTATTAGGCCGGAGAGGTCCTCCTACGAGCAGTACTTC. This sequence encodes CASSPPARRIRPERSSYEQYF.

The chain employs TRBV4-1 and TRBJ1-1, with 7 bases lining up with TRBD1. J was trimmed by 4 bases and V by 3 bases; bases with no gene match: 5. The CDR3 runs to 14 residues. CDR1 is MGHRA, CDR2 YSYEKL, per germline. CDR3 sequence reads: CASSQKAGGTEAFF. For the CDR3, the DNA is TGCGCCAGCAGCCAGAAGGCAGGGGGCACTGAAGCTTTCTTT.

J is TRBJ1-3 and V is TRBV6-2 or TRBV6-3, with TRBD1 as a possible D gene (5 bases). CDR3 size: 14 residues. Trimming removed 6 bases at V and 0 bases at J, with 9 bases between. Germline V gene data show CDR1 as MNHEY and CDR2 as SVGEGT. CDR3 DNA: TGTGCCAGCAGCGCGGGACTCTCTGGAAACACCATATATTTT. This translates into CASSAGLSGNTIYF.

The genes are TRBV18 and TRBJ2-7, with D maybe TRBD1 (5 bases). This CDR3 region has 11 residues. The V end was cut by 6 bases, the J end by 7 bases, with 10 bases between. The V gene's germline CDR1 is KGHSH and CDR2 LQKENI. CDR3 protein: CASSQRQEQYF. As DNA, the CDR3 is TGTGCCAGCTCTCAGAGACAGGAGCAGTACTTC.

The sample holds a few counts of this clonotype. The gene calls are TRBV12-3 or TRBV12-4 and TRBJ1-5; D not certain. V dropped 2 bases and J dropped 4 bases, with 12 bases sitting between them. The CDR3 totals 15 residues. The CDR3 DNA reads as TGTGCCAGCAGTTTAAAAGCCACCTCAAATCAGCCCCAGCATTTT. Amino acids: CASSLKATSNQPQHF.

This clonotype has only a few counts. This sequence joins TRBV7-9 and TRBJ2-2, with 9 bases lining up with TRBD1. Germline V gene lookup returns CDR1 SEHNR and CDR2 FQNEAQ (reference sequence). CDR3 size: 15 residues. Unmatched junction bases numbered 3, after V lost 3 bases and J lost 4 bases. CDR3 amino acids: CASSLETGGTGELFF. In DNA form, the CDR3 reads TGTGCCAGCAGCTTGGAGACAGGGGGCACCGGGGAGCTGTTTTTT.

V is TRBV29-1 and J is TRBJ2-3; 10 bases are shared with TRBD2. Trimming at V came to 4 bases and at J to 4 bases, leaving 5 bases not matched to a gene. The CDR3 is made up of 14 amino acids. Germline-derived CDR1 and CDR2 are SQVTM and ANQGSEA. The CDR3 sequence is CSVGQRGGADTQYF. The CDR3 DNA follows: TGCAGCGTTGGGCAGCGGGGGGGGGCAGATACGCAGTATTTT.

At least ten counts were recorded for this clonotype. The DNA for the CDR3 is TGTGCCAGCAGTCCCACTGGAGGGAGGTACAATGAGCAGTTCTTC. Translation gives CASSPTGGRYNEQFF. The J gene is TRBJ2-1, the V gene TRBV5-4, with D tentatively TRBD2 (6 bases). The germline V gene encodes CDR1 SGHNT and CDR2 YYREEE (reference sequence). The CDR3 loop spans 15 amino acids. Trimming cost V 5 bases and J 4 bases, with 16 bases left between them.

There are a few counts of this clonotype. The V call is TRBV29-1, the J call TRBJ1-5; 9 positions agree with TRBD1. Losses at the gene ends were 6 bases for V and 5 bases for J; bases not matched to a gene: 5. Per germline, CDR1 SQVTM and CDR2 ANQGSEA. The CDR3 is made up of 13 amino acids. DNA for the CDR3: TGCAGCGTGCGGACAGGGGAGCATCAGCCCCAGCATTTT. Protein: CSVRTGEHQPQHF.

This clonotype was found a few times. This CDR3 is CASSLAGTVRMNTEAFF. DNA for the CDR3: TGTGCCAGCAGCTTAGCCGGGACAGTCCGGATGAACACTGAAGCTTTCTTT. The rearrangement joins TRBV7-2 to TRBJ1-1; TRBD1 matches 7 bases. This CDR3 region has 17 residues. The V gene's germline CDR1 is SGHTA and CDR2 FQGNSA. J lost 0 bases, V lost 0 bases, and 7 bases had no gene match.

The chain carries TRBV5-8 and TRBJ1-1; D gene unclear. The germline CDR1 and CDR2 sequences are SGHTS and YDEGEE. Trimming stripped 0 bases from V and 8 bases from J, with 11 bases between. The CDR3 runs 13 residues. CDR3 in amino acids: CASSLVPQYEAFF. CDR3 coding DNA: TGTGCCAGCAGCTTGGTCCCTCAGTACGAAGCTTTCTTT.

This clonotype was found a few times. The chain carries TRBV7-8 and TRBJ2-2, with TRBD2 identical over 7 bases. Germline CDR1 reads SGHVS; CDR2 reads FQNEAQ. Germline trimming cut 4 bases from V and 0 bases from J; bases unmatched to any gene: 5. This CDR3 has 16 residues. In DNA form, the CDR3 reads TGTGCCAGCAGCTCCTACGGGACTACGAACACCGGGGAGCTGTTTTTT. It yields the protein CASSSYGTTNTGELFF. Based on the CDR3 plus reference TRBV7-8 and TRBJ2-2, the full variable domain is GAGVSQSPRYKVAKRGQDVALRCDPISGHVSLFWYQQALGQGPEFLTYFQNEAQLDKSGLPSDRFFAERPEGSVSTLKIQRTQQEDSAVYLCASSSYGTTNTGELFFGEGSRLTVL.

This clonotype was counted a few times. The chain employs TRBV19 and TRBJ1-6; D perhaps matches TRBD1 (5 bases). The germline gives CDR1 LNHDA, CDR2 SQIVND (reference sequence). CDR3 length equals 13 residues. Between the trimmed V and J ends, which lost 3 bases and 9 bases, there was a span of 9 bases. CDR3 sequence (DNA): TGTGCCAGTAGTATGTCAGGGTCTTCACCCCTCCACTTT. Its protein is CASSMSGSSPLHF.

The table lists this clonotype with a few counts. The chain is built from TRBV10-3 and TRBJ2-1; D may be TRBD2 (5 bases). V was trimmed by 11 bases and J by 6 bases, leaving 20 bases between them. From germline, CDR1 is ENHRY and CDR2 SYGVKD. The CDR3 runs to 14 residues. CDR3 nucleotides: TGTGCCGCCAGAAAAGACCAGGCGGGCAATGAGCAGTTCTTC. Encoded protein: CAARKDQAGNEQFF.

This clonotype has ten or more counts. The chain recombines TRBV5-4 with TRBJ2-7, with 8 bases that match TRBD2. The trim removed 4 bases at V and 3 bases at J, leaving 6 bases unmatched. Per the germline V gene, CDR1 is SGHNT and CDR2 is YYREEE (reference sequence). This CDR3 is built from 14 residues. The chain's CDR3 is CASSPVAGIYEQYF. CDR3 sequence (DNA): TGTGCCAGCAGCCCAGTAGCGGGAATCTACGAGCAGTACTTC.

This sequence joins TRBV15 and TRBJ1-2; no firm D call. CDR1 is LNHNV and CDR2 is YYDKDF in the germline V gene (reference sequence). This CDR3 is built from 13 residues. Trimming removed 0 bases from V and 7 bases from J, with 9 bases in between. In DNA form, the CDR3 reads TGTGCCACCAGCAGAGATCATTACGGTGGCTACACCTTC. The encoded protein is CATSRDHYGGYTF.

V and J are TRBV9 and TRBJ2-1; a possible D gene is TRBD2 (5 bases). The V end lost 0 bases, the J end lost 5 bases, and 12 bases lay between the germline ends. Germline CDR1 SGDLS, CDR2 YYNGEE. This CDR3 comprises 15 residues. The CDR3 protein is CASSVEGEMNNEQFF. The CDR3 DNA reads as TGTGCCAGCAGCGTAGAGGGAGAAATGAACAATGAGCAGTTCTTC.

This rearrangement joins TRBV19 to TRBJ2-1; TRBD2 might be the D (5 bases). Germline V lookup: CDR1 LNHDA, CDR2 SQIVND (reference sequence). This CDR3 has 13 residues. V lost 3 bases to trimming and J lost 5 bases, with 8 bases between them. In nucleotides, the CDR3 is TGTGCCAGTAGTATGAACGGGGACAATGAGCAGTTCTTC. It codes for CASSMNGDNEQFF.

This clonotype was found a few times. The V and J genes are TRBV6-5 and TRBJ2-6, with D uncertain. Between the trimmed V and J ends, which lost 5 bases and 0 bases, there was a span of 14 bases. Germline-derived CDR1 and CDR2 are MNHEY and SVGAGI. This CDR3 spans 17 amino acids. The chain's CDR3 is CASSPTYTGSGANVLTF. CDR3 DNA sequence: TGTGCCAGCAGTCCGACATATACTGGCTCTGGGGCCAACGTCCTGACTTTC.

The J gene is TRBJ1-1, the V gene TRBV5-1; perhaps TRBD1 as D (6 bases). Germline assignment: CDR1 SGHRS and CDR2 YFSETQ. This CDR3 comprises 16 residues. The V gene lost 0 bases and the J gene lost 0 bases, with 12 bases spanning the gap. The CDR3 loop is CASSLVGAGMNTEAFF. In DNA, the CDR3 is TGCGCCAGCAGCTTGGTGGGGGCAGGGATGAACACTGAAGCTTTCTTT. The full variable domain, in which reference TRBV5-1 and TRBJ1-1 provide the parts outside the CDR3, is KAGVTQTPRYLIKTRGQQVTLSCSPISGHRSVSWYQQTPGQGLQFLFEYFSETQRNKGNFPGRFSGRQFSNSRSEMNVSTLELGDSALYLCASSLVGAGMNTEAFFGQGTRLTVV.